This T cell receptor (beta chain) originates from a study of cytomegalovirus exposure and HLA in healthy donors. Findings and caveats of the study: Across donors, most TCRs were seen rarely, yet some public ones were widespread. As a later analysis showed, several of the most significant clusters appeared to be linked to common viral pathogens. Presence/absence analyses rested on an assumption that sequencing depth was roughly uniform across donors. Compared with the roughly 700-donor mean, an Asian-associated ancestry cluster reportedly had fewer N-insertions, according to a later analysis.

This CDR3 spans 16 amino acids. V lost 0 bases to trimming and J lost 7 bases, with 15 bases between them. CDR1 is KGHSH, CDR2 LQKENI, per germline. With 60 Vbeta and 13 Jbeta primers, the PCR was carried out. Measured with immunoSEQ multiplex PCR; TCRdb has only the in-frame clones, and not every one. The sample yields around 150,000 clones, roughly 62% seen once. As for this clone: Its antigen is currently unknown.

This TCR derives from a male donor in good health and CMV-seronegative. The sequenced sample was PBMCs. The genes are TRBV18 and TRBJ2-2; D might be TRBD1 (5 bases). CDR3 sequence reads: CASSPPSKGQVGELFF. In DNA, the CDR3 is TGTGCCAGCTCACCACCGTCGAAGGGGCAGGTCGGGGAGCTGTTTTTT.